This T cell receptor beta chain was recovered during a study of regulatory T cells in long-lasting Graves disease. iRepertoire HTBI primers and Arm-PCR of CDR3 regions built TCR beta libraries. A single record per CDR3 protein comes from TCRdb applying MiXCR to the multiplex PCR reads. The repertoire consists of about 450,000 distinct CDR3 sequences, with around 15% occurring once and the leading ten covering around a sixth. This clonotype showed up just a few times. Trimming left V 0 bases short and J 4 bases short, with 15 bases between. This CDR3 region has 16 residues. Germline V gene lookup returns CDR1 MNHNY and CDR2 SVGAGI (reference sequence). The time point here: newly diagnosed GD, antithyroid drugs for less than 3 months. PBMC-extracted RNA yielded the TCR library. A further study also used this sample, focusing on T cells in Graves' hyperthyroidism and ophthalmopathy.

V gene TRBV6-6 combines with J gene TRBJ1-1; a possible D gene is TRBD1 (6 bases). This receptor was identified in a woman aged 50 to 60 with Graves disease. Sequenced here: peripheral blood mononuclear cells (PBMCs), sampled at new diagnosis, from a patient treated with antithyroid drugs. The CDR3: CASSYSGTRLRTEAFF. The DNA of the CDR3 is TGTGCCAGCAGTTACTCGGGGACAAGGCTTCGCACTGAAGCTTTCTTT.